This record looks at one T cell receptor (beta chain) sequence and its context. Its antigen remains unknown. Indicated time point: cycle 4 day 1 (C4D1), after less than seven weeks of nivolumab. Every single patient, without exception, relapsed after autologous stem cell transplantation, and brentuximab vedotin exposure varied. Researchers report purifying CD4+ T cells from thawed PBMCs by magnetic negative selection. Best outcomes ranged across complete response, partial response and progressive disease. The data were taken from a study of PD-1 blockade in classical Hodgkin lymphoma. Regarding the study as a whole: Diversity in CD4+ TCRs, unlike that measured in CD8+ TCRs, had risen significantly by C4D1. Patients with a complete response exhibited baseline diversity comparable to newly diagnosed patients.

Germline V lookup: CDR1 WSHSY, CDR2 SAAADI. This CDR3 has 16 amino acids. V was shortened by 2 bases and J by 3 bases, with 14 bases between the two germline ends. TCRdb's table, derived via immunoSEQ multiplex PCR, lists solely in-frame clones and lacks some. The data show around 30,000 clones, approximately 80% seen once. This clonotype was obtained from a human donor with classical Hodgkin lymphoma. Material: CD4+ T cells from blood, obtained before the fourth cycle of nivolumab. The chain joins TRBV10-2 to TRBJ1-5, with TRBD1 as a possible D gene (5 bases). This CDR3 reads CASSETQRGDNQPQHF. Here the CDR3 DNA reads TGCGCCAGCAGTGAGACCCAACGGGGGGACAATCAGCCCCAGCATTTT.